These T cell receptor beta chains were read from a single sample in a study of identical twins. TCRdb fed the 5' RACE reads into MiXCR, producing one record per CDR3 protein. The repertoire consists of some 730,000 distinct CDR3 sequences, with about 18% occurring once and the leading ten covering around 13%. These sequences were also reported in another study, on T cells expressing NK-cell markers.

Sequenced sample: PBMCs. Receptor source: a woman aged 18-30 years in good health. CDR3s include the opening cysteine and the closing phenylalanine or tryptophan. Fields, in order: J gene, V gene, CDR3 protein.

>TRBJ2-1|TRBV11-3
CASSFSGTGSNEQFF
>TRBJ2-3|TRBV2
CASSTQGSSTDTQYF
>TRBJ2-3|TRBV12-3/TRBV12-4
CASRNSGGTDTQYF
>TRBJ2-3|TRBV5-1
CASSPSGPISTDTQYF
>TRBJ2-5|TRBV18
CASSPPPPETQYF
>TRBJ2-1|TRBV4-3
CASSDRGTLDYNEQFF
>TRBJ2-5|TRBV20-1
CSASLSGGVQETQYF
>TRBJ2-7|TRBV12-3/TRBV12-4
CASSPTTPYEQYF
>TRBJ2-3|TRBV20-1
CSATPLSGTDTQYF
>TRBJ2-2|TRBV5-1
CATLGPSNTGELFF
>TRBJ2-5|TRBV5-1
CASTSRVRETQYF
>TRBJ2-3|TRBV20-1
CSAVARTDTQYF
>TRBJ1-1|TRBV5-1
CASSLGSLKDTEAFF
>TRBJ2-6|TRBV15
CATSRGTANSGANVLTF
>TRBJ1-1|TRBV3-1
CASSQDKGGNTEAFF
>TRBJ1-2|TRBV29-1
CSVGRGRLSVGYTF
>TRBJ2-7|TRBV20-1
CSAPRLSYEQYF
>TRBJ2-7|TRBV6-1
CASSRTRDSSYEQYF
>TRBJ1-2|TRBV5-1
CASRAGGAGDGYTF
>TRBJ1-2|TRBV29-1
CSVALGVRDYTF
>TRBJ1-2|TRBV25-1
CASSTRAGYGYTF
>TRBJ2-5|TRBV5-1
CASSNSNEETQYF
>TRBJ2-1|TRBV5-8
CASSLRGVEQFF
>TRBJ2-6|TRBV5-1
CASSQDRAGANVLTF
>TRBJ1-2|TRBV7-9
CASSSLTGEANYGYTF
>TRBJ2-3|TRBV11-2
CASSLVGGSRDTQYF
>TRBJ2-1|TRBV3-1
CASSPWTSSSVTNEQFF
>TRBJ2-2|TRBV3-1
CASSQEAGTGELFF
>TRBJ1-5|TRBV6-2/TRBV6-3
CARTPTGMNQPQHF
>TRBJ2-7|TRBV20-1
CSASDSYSYEQYF
>TRBJ2-3|TRBV5-5
CASSPMTDTQYF
>TRBJ2-1|TRBV7-9
CASSFGTTYNEQFF
>TRBJ2-3|TRBV4-3
CASSHTKQVGGPGDTQYF
>TRBJ1-1|TRBV18
CASSREGGRTEAFF
>TRBJ2-7|TRBV18
CASFTDPYEQYF
>TRBJ2-7|TRBV7-9
CASSHNLGTGVYEQYF
>TRBJ2-7|TRBV7-2
CASSFDDYYEQYF
>TRBJ2-7|TRBV5-1
CASSHRQGYEQYF
>TRBJ1-4|TRBV6-1
CASSRGTLNEKLFF
>TRBJ2-1|TRBV27
CASSPETSGRRGWFF
>TRBJ2-5|TRBV18
CASSPAAYGETQYF
>TRBJ2-2|TRBV9
CASSVGSGRAPGELFF
>TRBJ1-6|TRBV14
CASSQGGGLPPLHF
>TRBJ2-3|TRBV20-1
CSASKQDTDTQYF
>TRBJ2-1|TRBV14
CASSRQGASSYNEQFF
>TRBJ1-2|TRBV3-1
CASSLRTGGAYGYTF
>TRBJ1-1|TRBV5-1
CASSLYQTEMNTEAFF
>TRBJ2-1|TRBV7-3
CASSLTGIDNEQFF
>TRBJ1-2|TRBV7-3
CASSLTGASYGYTF
>TRBJ2-2|TRBV6-1
CASSDAGTRNTGELFF
>TRBJ1-3|TRBV5-1
CASSRTSGDRGNTIYF
>TRBJ2-5|TRBV2
CASSRGQGSWGETQYF
>TRBJ1-2|TRBV4-3
CASSQAKGNYGYTF
>TRBJ1-1|TRBV7-2
CASSSATPGQRAFF